This TCR beta chain was captured by sequencing in a study of cytomegalovirus exposure and HLA in healthy donors listed by TCRdb under 2017. Turning to the overall study: In an earlier analysis of roughly 500 of the donors, approximately 300 Gb of sequence data and 117 million unique TCR beta sequences from about 180 million T cells were reported. Among the roughly 430 genotyped donors, approximately 77% belonged to the genetic ancestry cluster associated with self-reported Caucasian donors. The study aimed to test whether cataloging public T cell receptors could reveal signatures of past pathogen exposure. The study combined high-throughput TCR immunosequencing, statistical association of individual TCRs with disease status, and machine learning to predict cytomegalovirus infection status. On average, roughly 240,000 unique TCR beta nucleotide sequences were sequenced per donor among some 420 genotyped donors of the cohort, with around 19% of those sequences being non-productive. About 280 gigabases of sequencing data and roughly 81 million unique TCR sequences made up an early release that covered fewer than 650 HLA-typed donors. All discovery cohort repertoires had been generated on a single sequencing platform. Using immunosequencing, the study profiled T cell repertoires from approximately 700 subjects and related those repertoires to cytomegalovirus serostatus. Alongside the repertoire data, information on donor age, sex, ethnicity and CMV serostatus was compiled. In the later analysis, no new phenotypic data were used to find candidate immune exposures; instead, reliance was placed on TCR beta sequences and their occurrence across donors. In a later genetic analysis, genome-wide SNP genotypes for about 55% of the 666 donors were used, and that subset was treated as a discovery cohort. HLA typing covered class I and class II loci at four-digit resolution. Four to six DR-DQ haplotypes were handled as single units for association and clustering, since linkage in the cohort was strong. To study patterns of TCR occurrence, a later analysis re-analyzed previously published TCR beta repertoires from several hundred donors and added high-resolution HLA genotyping. Along with the approximately 670-subject first cohort, a separate validation cohort of around 120 different subjects was used. An earlier analysis of 587 of the donors applied high-throughput TCR beta sequencing to assess whether each TCR beta V gene segment acted as functional or pseudogenic. The number of donors typed differed by locus, with 629-630 for A, B, C, DRB1 and DQB1, 522 for DQA1, 600 to 610 for DPA1, and approximately 470 for DPB1.

The cohort comprised some 700 healthy bone marrow donors. At the time of sampling, every cohort member was nominally healthy, though immune exposures that went unrecorded were likely present. The donor tested CMV seropositive, placing the donor among the approximately 310 seropositive members of the cohort. Every donor gave a peripheral blood sample, and the peripheral blood mononuclear cells from that sample were used for TCR beta sequencing. Genomic DNA extraction from the blood cell samples was performed with the Qiagen DNeasy Blood Extraction Kit. Here is what the overall study found, with its caveats: At a false discovery rate of 0.05, a later analysis linked 16,951 TCR beta sequences to specific HLA alleles. A few of the identified cytomegalovirus-associated TCR beta chains were confirmed in vitro to be specific for cytomegalovirus antigens. A later genetic analysis reported fewer N-insertions in productive TCRs among donors in an Asian-associated ancestry cluster than the roughly 670-donor mean. A later analysis reported that several top co-occurrence clusters appeared linked to parvovirus B19, influenza, CMV and Epstein-Barr virus. CMV serostatus was the only immune exposure information available for the cohort. HLA typing was unavailable for some donors at each locus, so association tests used only the typed subset. In an earlier analysis of approximately 590 of the donors, most TCR beta V segments appeared in productive rearrangements about 87% or about 30% of the time, broadly matching IMGT annotations. In the study, some 180 TCR beta chains were listed as associated with cytomegalovirus. A further reported finding was that TCR beta sequences accurately predicted the HLA-A and HLA-B alleles for most subjects in the first cohort. Because the 87-base-pair reads could not distinguish some IMGT-functional V segments, including TRBV6-2 and TRBV6-3, those segments were excluded. A later analysis found that most CMV-associated TCR beta chains appeared HLA-restricted, with HLA associations seemingly driven largely by CMV exposure. In a later analysis, HLA-associated TCR beta chains were found to be more clonally expanded and to have lower generation probabilities than equally common non-associated chains. The authors suggested that the approach could potentially be generalized to other disease states and immunological phenotypes. In a later analysis, TCR association rates were found to vary across HLA loci, with the most associated TCRs seen for DRB1 alleles and the fewest for HLA-C alleles. A cluster of highly shared sequence variants was judged likely to be a technical artifact of the sequencing pipeline. When HLA alleles, especially DR and DQ, strongly co-occurred, TCR associations were difficult to assign to individual alleles. The earlier analysis of 587 of the donors excluded some 16 rarely observed V segments, including chromosome 9 orphons, because counts were too low. This cohort had only TCR beta chains sequenced, and the lack of alpha or paired-chain data limited which features could be detected. An association between a missense DCLRE1C variant and V-gene and J-gene trimming of TCR beta chains was found in a later genetic analysis and replicated in an independent cohort. Linkage disequilibrium might explain the correlated functional status among segregating V segments, but an unknown experimental factor could not be excluded. Across donors, most TCR sequences were observed very rarely, whereas some public TCRs were present in many individuals. Presence/absence analyses assumed roughly uniform sequencing depth across donors, an assumption that may not hold. The classifier was reported to diagnose cytomegalovirus status with high specificity and sensitivity in both the original cohort and the validation cohort.

The method was the immunoSEQ multiplex PCR assay. The multiplex PCR relied on a mix of 60 forward primers for TCR Vbeta segments and 13 reverse primers for TCR Jbeta segments. Amplification of the CDR3 region of rearranged TCR beta genes was performed with a multiplex PCR assay on genomic DNA. Amplified TCR beta libraries were sequenced as 87-base-pair reads on the Illumina HiSeq System. For the original study's pipeline: In a later analysis, roughly 80 million unique TCR beta chains were counted across the roughly 610 repertoires, and roughly 11 million of these chains were shared by at least two donors. Raw reads were error-corrected and collapsed into unique sequences with a nearest-neighbor algorithm that merged closely related sequences to remove PCR and sequencing errors. Alignment of CDR3 sequences to IMGT reference sequences was used to assign V, D and J gene segments. For a sequence to be retained, at least a six-nucleotide match to both a V gene segment and a J gene segment was required. Rearrangements were called productive when the CDR3 lacked stop codons and stayed in frame with V and J; all others were non-productive. Following IMGT convention, CDR3 was defined as the stretch from the second conserved V-encoded cysteine up to the conserved J-encoded phenylalanine. The earlier analysis of a few hundred of the donors excluded sequences that lacked an unambiguous match to a single V gene segment. In an earlier analysis of approximately 550 of the donors, V segments were called functional above 56.7% productive rearrangements and were called segregating when the between-donor standard deviation exceeded 5%. To diagnose cytomegalovirus status from the catalog of TCR beta chain sequences, a statistical classification framework was built. In a later analysis, V and J genes were assigned by comparing TCR nucleotide sequences against IMGT/GENE-DB human TR gene sequences. The TCRdist pipeline was used in a later analysis to assign CDR3 sequences and most-parsimonious VDJ recombination scenarios. In a later analysis, every TCR beta chain was defined by the combination of its CDR3 amino acid sequence and its V-gene family, and reads without a unique V-gene family were dropped. As a way to deal with suspected cross-contamination and a sequencing artifact, a later analysis dropped 450 to 600 nucleotide sequences that were highly shared and had low generation probability. A later analysis calculated a clonal expansion index for each public chain from normalized within-repertoire ranks of inferred template counts. In a later analysis, generation probabilities were computed with a VDJ recombination model fitted to out-of-frame rearrangements, and the resulting probabilities were checked against IGoR. In a later analysis, hypergeometric tests were used to score TCR-TCR, TCR-HLA and TCR-CMV co-occurrence, with a repertoire-size bias correction applied to TCR pairs. In a later analysis, false discovery rates were estimated by permuting HLA or CMV assignments 20 times. In a later analysis, co-occurring TCRs were grouped with DBSCAN, and TCRdist sequence similarity was added when clustering was performed within HLA-allele-positive subsets. Repertoires with fewer than 30,000 or more than 120,000 public chains were left out of co-occurrence clustering, as were a few repertoires with anomalous nucleotide sharing. Imported from immuneACCESS, the table was reduced by TCRdb to in-frame sequences with V and J called. These copies leave out some clones; in studies compared against another copy, an unresolved V gene accounts for under half, and the cause of the remainder is not known. That table supplies the V and J calls and clone size; D and trimming were determined from the DNA. The sample table holds around 190,000 clones, of which more than 70% were seen once. The top ten constitute 1.5% to 2% of the sample.

The CDR3, from cysteine to phenylalanine, totals 13 residues. Only the CDR3 region is kept as DNA, spanning 39 bases read in frame from base 1. The germline V gene (reference sequence) specifies MNHEY as CDR1 and SMNVEV as CDR2. Trimming at the junction amounts to 4 bases on V and 2 bases on J, and the germline ends lie 8 bases apart. In its sample, this clone was seen a few times. The antigen it binds to is not known. No clone much larger than this one lies a single base away; base qualities are absent. Additional DNA sequences in this sample encode the identical CDR3. The rearrangement combines TRBV27 with TRBJ1-1; TRBD1 is perhaps the D gene, given 5 matching bases. The sequence came from a man aged 35-49 years in good health and CMV-seropositive. The specimen was PBMCs. Here the CDR3 is given as CASSSGGNTEAFF. The DNA sequence reads TGTGCCAGCAGTTCGGGGGGAAACACTGAAGCTTTCTTT.